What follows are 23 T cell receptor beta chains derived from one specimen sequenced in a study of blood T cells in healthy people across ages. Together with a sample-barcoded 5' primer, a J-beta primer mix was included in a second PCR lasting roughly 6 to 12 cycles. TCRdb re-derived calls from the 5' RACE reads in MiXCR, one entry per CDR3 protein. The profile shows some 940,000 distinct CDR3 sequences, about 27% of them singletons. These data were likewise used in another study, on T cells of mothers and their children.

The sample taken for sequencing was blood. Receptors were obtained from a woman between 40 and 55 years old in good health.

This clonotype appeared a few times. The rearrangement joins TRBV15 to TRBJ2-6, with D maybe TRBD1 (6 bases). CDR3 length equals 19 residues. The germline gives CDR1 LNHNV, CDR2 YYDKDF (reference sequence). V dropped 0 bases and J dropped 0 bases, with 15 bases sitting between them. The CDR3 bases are TGTGCCACCAGCAGAGATTTGGCAGGGGTCCTCTCTGGGGCCAACGTCCTGACTTTC. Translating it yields CATSRDLAGVLSGANVLTF. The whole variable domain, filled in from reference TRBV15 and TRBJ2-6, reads DAMVIQNPRYQVTQFGKPVTLSCSQTLNHNVMYWYQQKSSQAPKLLFHYYDKDFNNEADTPDNFQSRRPNTSFCFLDIRSPGLGDTAMYLCATSRDLAGVLSGANVLTFGAGSRLTVL.

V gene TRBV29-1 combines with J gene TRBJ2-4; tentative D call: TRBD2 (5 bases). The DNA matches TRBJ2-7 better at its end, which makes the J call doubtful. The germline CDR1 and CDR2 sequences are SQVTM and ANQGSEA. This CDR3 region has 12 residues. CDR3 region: CSVGEGSREQYF. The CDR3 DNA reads TGCAGCGTTGGTGAGGGCTCGCGCGAGCAGTACTTC.

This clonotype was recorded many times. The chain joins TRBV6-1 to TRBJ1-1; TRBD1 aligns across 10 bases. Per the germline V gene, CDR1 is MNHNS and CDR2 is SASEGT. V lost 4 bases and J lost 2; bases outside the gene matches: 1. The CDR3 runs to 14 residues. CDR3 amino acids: CASSVTGGNTEAFF. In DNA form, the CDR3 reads TGTGCCAGCAGTGTGACAGGGGGCAACACTGAAGCTTTCTTT.

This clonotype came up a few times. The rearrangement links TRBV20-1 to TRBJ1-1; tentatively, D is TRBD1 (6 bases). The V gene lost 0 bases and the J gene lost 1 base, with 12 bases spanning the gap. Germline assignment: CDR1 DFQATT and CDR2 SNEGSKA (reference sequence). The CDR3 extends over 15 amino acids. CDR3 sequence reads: CSARDPRTANTEAFF. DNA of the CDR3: TGCAGTGCTAGAGATCCCCGGACAGCGAACACTGAAGCTTTCTTT.

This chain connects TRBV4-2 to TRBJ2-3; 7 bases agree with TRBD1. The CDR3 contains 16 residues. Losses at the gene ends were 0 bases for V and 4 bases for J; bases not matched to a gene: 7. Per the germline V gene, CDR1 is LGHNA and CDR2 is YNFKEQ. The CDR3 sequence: CASSQDKGAPPDTQYF. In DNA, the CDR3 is TGTGCCAGCAGCCAAGATAAGGGGGCGCCGCCAGATACGCAGTATTTT.

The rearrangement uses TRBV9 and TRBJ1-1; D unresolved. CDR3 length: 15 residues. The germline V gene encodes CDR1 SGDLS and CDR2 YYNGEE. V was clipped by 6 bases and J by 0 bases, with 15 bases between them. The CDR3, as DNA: TGTGCCAGCAACCCCCACAGAGCGATGAACACTGAAGCTTTCTTT. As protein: CASNPHRAMNTEAFF.

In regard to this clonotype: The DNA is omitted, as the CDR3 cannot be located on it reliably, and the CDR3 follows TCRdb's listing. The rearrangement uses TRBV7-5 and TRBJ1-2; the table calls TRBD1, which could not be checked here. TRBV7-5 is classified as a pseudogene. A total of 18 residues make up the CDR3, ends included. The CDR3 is CISVSEATTPPRGYGYTF.

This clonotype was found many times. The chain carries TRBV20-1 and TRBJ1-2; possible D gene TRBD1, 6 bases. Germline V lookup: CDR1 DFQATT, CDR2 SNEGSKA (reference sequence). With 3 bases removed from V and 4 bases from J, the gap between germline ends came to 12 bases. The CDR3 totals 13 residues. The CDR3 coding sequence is TGCAGTGCTAGGGGGGCCACGTCCTATGGCTACACCTTC. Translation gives CSARGATSYGYTF.

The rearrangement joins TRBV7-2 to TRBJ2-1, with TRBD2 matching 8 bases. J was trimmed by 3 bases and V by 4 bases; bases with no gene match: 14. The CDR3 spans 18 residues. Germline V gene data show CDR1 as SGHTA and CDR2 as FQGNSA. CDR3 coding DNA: TGTGCCAGCAGCTCACCCCTCGAGCGGGGGCCGAACTACAATGAGCAGTTCTTC. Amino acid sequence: CASSSPLERGPNYNEQFF.

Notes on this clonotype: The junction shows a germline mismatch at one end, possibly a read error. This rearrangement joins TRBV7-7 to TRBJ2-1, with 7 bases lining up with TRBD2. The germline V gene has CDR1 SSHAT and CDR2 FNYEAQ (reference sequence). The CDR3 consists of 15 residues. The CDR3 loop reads CASSLGAGENNEQFF. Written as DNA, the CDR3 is TGTGCTAGCAGCTTAGGCGCGGGAGAGAACAATGAGCAGTTCTTC.

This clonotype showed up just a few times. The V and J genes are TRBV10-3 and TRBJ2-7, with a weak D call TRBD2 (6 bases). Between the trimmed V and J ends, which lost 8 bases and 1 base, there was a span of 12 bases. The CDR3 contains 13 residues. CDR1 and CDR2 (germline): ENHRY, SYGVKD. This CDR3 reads CAIGAGSSYEQYF. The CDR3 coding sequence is TGTGCCATCGGTGCCGGGAGTTCCTACGAGCAGTACTTC.

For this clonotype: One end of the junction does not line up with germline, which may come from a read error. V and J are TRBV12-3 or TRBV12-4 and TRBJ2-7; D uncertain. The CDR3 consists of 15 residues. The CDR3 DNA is TGTGCCAGCAGTTTAGAAACAGTTACCTCCTACGAGCAGCGCTTC. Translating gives CASSLETVTSYEQRF.

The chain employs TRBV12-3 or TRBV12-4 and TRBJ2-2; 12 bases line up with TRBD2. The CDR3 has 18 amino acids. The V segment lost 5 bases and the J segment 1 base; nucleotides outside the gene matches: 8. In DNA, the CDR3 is TGTGCCAGCAGTCCTCACGGGACTAGCGGGCTGAACACCGGGGAGCTGTTTTTT. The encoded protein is CASSPHGTSGLNTGELFF.

CDR3 loop: CSAFRATNEKLFF. CDR3 nucleotides: TGCAGTGCTTTCAGGGCAACTAATGAAAAACTGTTTTTT. The genes are TRBV20-1 and TRBJ1-4; possibly TRBD1 for D (5 bases). The germline V and J ends were trimmed by 5 bases and 0 bases, with 7 bases remaining between them. Germline lookup yields CDR1 DFQATT and CDR2 SNEGSKA (reference sequence). This CDR3 is built from 13 residues.

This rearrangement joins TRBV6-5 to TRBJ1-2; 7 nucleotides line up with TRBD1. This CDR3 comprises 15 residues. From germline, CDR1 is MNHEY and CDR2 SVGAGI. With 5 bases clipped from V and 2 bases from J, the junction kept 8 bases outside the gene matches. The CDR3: CASSRQGGRNYGYTF. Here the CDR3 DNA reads TGTGCCAGCAGTAGACAGGGCGGACGAAACTATGGCTACACCTTC.

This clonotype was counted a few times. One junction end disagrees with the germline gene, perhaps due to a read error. The CDR3 is CSVDDRGRNYDYTF. The DNA of the CDR3 is TGCAGCGTTGATGACAGGGGGCGCAACTATGACTACACCTTC. V is TRBV29-1 and J is TRBJ1-2, with 10 bases identical to TRBD1. Germline V lookup: CDR1 SQVTM, CDR2 ANQGSEA. The CDR3 spans 14 residues.

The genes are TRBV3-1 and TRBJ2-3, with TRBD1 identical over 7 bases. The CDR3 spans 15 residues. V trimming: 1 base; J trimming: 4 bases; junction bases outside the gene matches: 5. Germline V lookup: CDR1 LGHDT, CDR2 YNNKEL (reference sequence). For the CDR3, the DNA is TGTGCCAGCAGCCAAGGGACAGGTCTGGCAGATACGCAGTATTTT. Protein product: CASSQGTGLADTQYF.

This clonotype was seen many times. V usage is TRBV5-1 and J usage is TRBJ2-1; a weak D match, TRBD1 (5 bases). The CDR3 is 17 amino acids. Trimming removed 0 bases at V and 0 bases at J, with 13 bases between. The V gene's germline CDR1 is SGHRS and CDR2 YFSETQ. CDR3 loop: CASSLGQGFSSYNEQFF. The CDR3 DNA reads TGCGCCAGCAGCTTGGGCCAGGGCTTCAGCTCCTACAATGAGCAGTTCTTC.

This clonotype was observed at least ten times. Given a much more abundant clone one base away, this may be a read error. CDR3: CASRTRGLSYGYTF. DNA for the CDR3: TGTGCCAGCAGGACACGGGGGCTCAGCTATGGCTACACCTTC. The V call is TRBV6-2 or TRBV6-3, the J call TRBJ1-2; possible D gene TRBD1, 6 bases. Germline V lookup: CDR1 MNHEY, CDR2 SVGEGT. This CDR3 region has 14 residues. Trimming stripped 6 bases from V and 4 bases from J, with 15 bases between.

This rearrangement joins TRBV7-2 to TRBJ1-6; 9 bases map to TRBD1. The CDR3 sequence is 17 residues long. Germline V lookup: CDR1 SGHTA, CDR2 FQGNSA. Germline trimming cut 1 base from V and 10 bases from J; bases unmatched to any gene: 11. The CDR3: CASSLVFTGTGSSPLHF. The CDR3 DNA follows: TGTGCCAGCAGCTTAGTGTTCACCGGGACAGGGAGCTCACCCCTCCACTTT.

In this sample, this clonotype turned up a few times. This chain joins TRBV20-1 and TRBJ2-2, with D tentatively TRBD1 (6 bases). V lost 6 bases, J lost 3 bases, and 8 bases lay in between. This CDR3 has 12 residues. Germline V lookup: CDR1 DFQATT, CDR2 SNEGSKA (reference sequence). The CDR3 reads CSAWGHTGELFF. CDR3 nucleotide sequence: TGCAGTGCCTGGGGGCACACCGGGGAGCTGTTTTTT.

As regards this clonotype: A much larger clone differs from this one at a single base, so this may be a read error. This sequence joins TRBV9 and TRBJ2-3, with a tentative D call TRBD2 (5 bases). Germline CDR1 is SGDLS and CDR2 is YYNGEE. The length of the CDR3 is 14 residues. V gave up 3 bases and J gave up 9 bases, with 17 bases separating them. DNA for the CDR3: TGTGCCAGCAGCGGAGGCGGAGGTACGCGGACGCAGTATTTT. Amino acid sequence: CASSGGGGTRTQYF.

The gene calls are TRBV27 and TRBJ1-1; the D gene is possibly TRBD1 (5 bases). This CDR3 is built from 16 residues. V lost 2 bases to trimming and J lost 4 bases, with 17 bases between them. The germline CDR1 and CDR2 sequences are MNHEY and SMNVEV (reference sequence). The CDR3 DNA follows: TGTGCCAGCAGTTTAATCCTAACGCAGGGTCTCACTGAAGCTTTCTTT. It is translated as CASSLILTQGLTEAFF.